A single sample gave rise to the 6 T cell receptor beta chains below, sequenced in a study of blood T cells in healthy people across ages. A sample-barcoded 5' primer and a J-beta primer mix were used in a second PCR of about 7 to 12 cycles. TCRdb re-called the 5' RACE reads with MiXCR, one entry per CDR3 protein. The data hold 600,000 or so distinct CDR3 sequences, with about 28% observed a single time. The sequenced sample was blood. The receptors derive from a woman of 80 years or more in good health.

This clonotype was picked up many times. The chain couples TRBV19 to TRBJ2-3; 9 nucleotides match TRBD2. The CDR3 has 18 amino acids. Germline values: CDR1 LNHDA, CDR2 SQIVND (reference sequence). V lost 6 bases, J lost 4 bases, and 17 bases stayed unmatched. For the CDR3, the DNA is TGTGCCAGTAGAGGGGAGCGGGGGGTACCCTCTCGGGCAGATACGCAGTATTTT. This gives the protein CASRGERGVPSRADTQYF.

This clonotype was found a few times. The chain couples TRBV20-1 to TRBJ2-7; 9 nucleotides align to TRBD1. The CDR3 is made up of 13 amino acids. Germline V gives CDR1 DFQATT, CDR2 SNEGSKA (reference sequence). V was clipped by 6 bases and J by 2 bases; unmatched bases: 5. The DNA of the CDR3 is TGCAGTGCGATCGGACAGGGGACCTACGAGCAGTACTTC. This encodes CSAIGQGTYEQYF.

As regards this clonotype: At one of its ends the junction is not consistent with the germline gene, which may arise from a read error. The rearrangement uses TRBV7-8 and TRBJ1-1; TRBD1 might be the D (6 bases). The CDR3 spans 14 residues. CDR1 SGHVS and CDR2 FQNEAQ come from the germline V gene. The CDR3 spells CASSPPQGRTGAFF. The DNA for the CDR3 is TGTGCCAGCAGCCCTCCCCAGGGGAGGACTGGAGCTTTCTTT.

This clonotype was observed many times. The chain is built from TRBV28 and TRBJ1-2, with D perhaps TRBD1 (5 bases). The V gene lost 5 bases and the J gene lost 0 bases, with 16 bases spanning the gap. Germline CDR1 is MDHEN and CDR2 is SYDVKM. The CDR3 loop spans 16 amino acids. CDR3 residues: CASSPGPGWANYGYTF. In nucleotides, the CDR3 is TGTGCCAGCAGTCCAGGGCCAGGGTGGGCTAACTATGGCTACACCTTC.

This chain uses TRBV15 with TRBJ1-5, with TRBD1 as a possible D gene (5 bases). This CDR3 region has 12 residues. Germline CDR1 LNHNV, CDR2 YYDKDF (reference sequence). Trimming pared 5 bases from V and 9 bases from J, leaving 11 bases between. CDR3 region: CATSGRGRPQHF. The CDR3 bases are TGTGCCACCAGCGGACGGGGGAGGCCCCAGCATTTT.

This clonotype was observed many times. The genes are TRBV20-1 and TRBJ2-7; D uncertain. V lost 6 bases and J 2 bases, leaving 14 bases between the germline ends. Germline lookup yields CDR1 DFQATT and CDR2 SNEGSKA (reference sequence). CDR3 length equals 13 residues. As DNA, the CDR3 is TGCAGTGCCCCCCCCGCGGTGACCTACGAGCAGTACTTC. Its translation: CSAPPAVTYEQYF.